The T cell receptor (beta chain) described here comes from a study of OX40 agonist ivuxolimab in advanced cancers. General study results and limits: Doses of 0.1 to 3.0 mg/kg were accompanied by clonal expansion of CD4+ and CD8+ blood T cells by week 6. It was also the case that some nonresponders had low normalized T-cell clonal expansion.

The sample holds one count of this clone. The antigen remains unidentified. With autoimmune disease history or systemic immunosuppression, patients were excluded. Generated by immunoSEQ multiplex PCR, the TCRdb table keeps only in-frame clones and is missing some. Among tens of thousands of clones listed, 75% to 90% were seen once. Trimming left V 2 bases short and J 1 base short, with 8 bases between. CDR1 is MDHEN, CDR2 SYDVKM, per germline. The CDR3 is 14 residues long. This receptor was identified in an adult with an advanced solid tumor such as melanoma, head and neck, liver or kidney cancer. Sequences were derived from CD4+ or CD8+ T cells sorted from blood, sampled in a trial of the OX40 agonist ivuxolimab. The chain couples TRBV28 to TRBJ1-1; no firm D call. CDR3 in amino acids: CASSLAQRNTEAFF. CDR3 DNA sequence: TGTGCCAGCAGTTTAGCGCAGCGGAACACTGAAGCTTTCTTT.